Detailed here is one T cell receptor beta chain. Its antigen is not identified. The data originate from a study of PD-1 blockade in classical Hodgkin lymphoma. General study points: Baseline TCR diversity was reportedly lower in newly diagnosed patients than in healthy donors. It was reported as lower still in relapsed/refractory patients.

Time point of the sample: cycle 4 day 1 (C4D1), after more than five weeks of nivolumab. Each patient relapsed following autologous stem cell transplantation, and prior brentuximab vedotin exposure differed. Here immunoSEQ multiplex PCR was the method, and the copy in TCRdb shows in-frame clones only, minus some. The sample records just over 20,000 clones, around 79% being singletons. This CDR3 has 12 residues. CDR1 is MDHEN and CDR2 is SYDVKM in the germline V gene. The V gene lost 4 bases and the J gene lost 9 bases, with 10 bases spanning the gap. The input for sequencing was peripheral blood mononuclear cells (PBMCs), taken before the fourth cycle of nivolumab. The chain couples TRBV28 to TRBJ2-1; D may be TRBD2 (5 bases). This TCR derives from a human donor with classical Hodgkin lymphoma. In DNA, the CDR3 is TGTGCCAGCAGTTACGGACTGGGTGAGCAGTTCTTC. The encoded protein is CASSYGLGEQFF. Using reference TRBV28 and TRBJ2-1 for the parts outside the CDR3, the full variable domain is DVKVTQSSRYLVKRTGEKVFLECVQDMDHENMFWYRQDPGLGLRLIYFSYDVKMKEKGDIPEGYSVSREKKERFSLILESASTNQTSMYLCASSYGLGEQFFGPGTRLTVL.